This paragraph covers one TCR beta chain sequence. The antigen is not known. This sample is part of a study of cytomegalovirus exposure and HLA in healthy donors. Findings of the study overall: Through in vitro validation, three CMV-associated chains were shown to be specific for CMV antigens. V- and J-gene trimming in TCR beta was tied to a missense DCLRE1C variant by an analysis performed later.

PCR involved 60 Vbeta and 13 Jbeta primers. Produced via immunoSEQ multiplex PCR; TCRdb's table is partial and in-frame only. The listing contains around 48,000 clones. The CDR3 is 16 residues long. V was clipped by 0 bases and J by 4 bases, with 16 bases between them. Germline V gene data show CDR1 as SGHRS and CDR2 as YFSETQ. The sample consisted of PBMCs. The chain links TRBV5-1 to TRBJ1-2, with TRBD1 as a possible D gene (6 bases). This sequence was found in a female donor in good health and CMV-seronegative. The CDR3 DNA follows: TGCGCCAGCAGCTTGGGGACAGCCTCAAATAGCTATGGCTACACCTTC. It translates to CASSLGTASNSYGYTF.